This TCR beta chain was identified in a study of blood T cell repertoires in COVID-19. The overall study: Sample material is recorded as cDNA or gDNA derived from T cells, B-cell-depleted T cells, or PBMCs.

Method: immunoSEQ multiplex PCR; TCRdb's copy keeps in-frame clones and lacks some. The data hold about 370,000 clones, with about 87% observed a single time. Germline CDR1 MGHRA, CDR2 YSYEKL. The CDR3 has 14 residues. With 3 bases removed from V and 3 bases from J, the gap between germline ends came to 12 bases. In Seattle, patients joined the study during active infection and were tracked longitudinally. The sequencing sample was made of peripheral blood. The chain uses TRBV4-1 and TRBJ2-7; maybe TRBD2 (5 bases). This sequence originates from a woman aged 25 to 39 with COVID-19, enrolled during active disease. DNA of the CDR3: TGCGCCAGCAGCCAGGTCGGCGGGCGCTACGAGCAGTACTTC. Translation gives CASSQVGGRYEQYF.